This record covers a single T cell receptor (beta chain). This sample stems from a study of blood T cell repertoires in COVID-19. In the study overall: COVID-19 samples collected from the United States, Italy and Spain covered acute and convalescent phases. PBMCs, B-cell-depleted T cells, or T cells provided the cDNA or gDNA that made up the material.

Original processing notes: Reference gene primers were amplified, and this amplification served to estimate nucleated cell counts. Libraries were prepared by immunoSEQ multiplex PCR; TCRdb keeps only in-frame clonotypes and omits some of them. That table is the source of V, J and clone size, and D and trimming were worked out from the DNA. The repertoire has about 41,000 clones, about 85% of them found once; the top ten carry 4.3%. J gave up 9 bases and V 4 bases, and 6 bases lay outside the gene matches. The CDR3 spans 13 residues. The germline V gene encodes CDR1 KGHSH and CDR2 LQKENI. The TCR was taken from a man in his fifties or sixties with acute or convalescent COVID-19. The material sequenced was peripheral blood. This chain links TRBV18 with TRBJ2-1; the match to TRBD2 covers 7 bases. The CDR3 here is CASSLAGEGEQFF. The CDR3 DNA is TGTGCCAGCTCACTAGCGGGCGAGGGTGAGCAGTTCTTC.